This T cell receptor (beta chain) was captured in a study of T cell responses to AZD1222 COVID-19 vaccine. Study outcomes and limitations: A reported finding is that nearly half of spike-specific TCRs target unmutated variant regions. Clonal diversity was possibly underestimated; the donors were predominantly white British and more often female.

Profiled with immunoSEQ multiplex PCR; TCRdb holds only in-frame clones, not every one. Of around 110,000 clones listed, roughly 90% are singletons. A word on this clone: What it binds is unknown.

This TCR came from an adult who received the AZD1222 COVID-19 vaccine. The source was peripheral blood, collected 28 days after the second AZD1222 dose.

CDR3 protein: CASSPDRVEKLFF. The CDR3 DNA follows: TGTGCCAGCAGCCCCGACAGGGTCGAAAAACTGTTTTTT. This chain connects TRBV2 to TRBJ1-4, with 7 positions matching TRBD1. With V trimmed by 6 bases and J by 8 bases, 6 bases remained unmatched. The CDR3 has 13 residues. Per the germline V gene, CDR1 is SNHLY and CDR2 is FYNNEI.